This T cell receptor (beta chain) is from a study of CD8+CD57+ T cells in acquired aplastic anemia. Study-level information: The sorted CD4+ and CD8+ cells yielded an average approximately 3.2 ug of DNA. There were some 11 million reads, on average, for CD4+ cells from healthy donors.

On this clonotype itself: Its antigen remains unknown.

Genomic DNA, serving as template, underwent TCR beta VDJ and CDR3 profiling. Each CDR3 protein gets one entry after TCRdb re-called the reads with MiXCR. The sample shows some 82,000 distinct CDR3 sequences, around 42% of them seen only once. The study, taken as a whole, reports: Overlapping CD8+ CDR3 repertoires of patients and controls contained approximately 29 shared sequences. A significant difference in CD8+ Simpson's diversity between patients and controls was not found.

CDR1 MNHEY and CDR2 SVGAGI come from the germline V gene. V dropped 4 bases and J dropped 7 bases, with 14 bases sitting between them. CDR3 length: 14 residues. The source of this sequence is a human donor in good health, serving as a control. The chain has TRBV6-5 and TRBJ2-1; D possibly corresponds to TRBD2 (5 bases). What was sequenced was sorted CD4+, CD8+, or CD8+CD57+ T cells (not recorded which) from PBMCs. The CDR3 DNA reads TGTGCCAGCAGTTTCGAGGGAACTCGGAATGAGCAGTTCTTC. Its protein product is CASSFEGTRNEQFF.